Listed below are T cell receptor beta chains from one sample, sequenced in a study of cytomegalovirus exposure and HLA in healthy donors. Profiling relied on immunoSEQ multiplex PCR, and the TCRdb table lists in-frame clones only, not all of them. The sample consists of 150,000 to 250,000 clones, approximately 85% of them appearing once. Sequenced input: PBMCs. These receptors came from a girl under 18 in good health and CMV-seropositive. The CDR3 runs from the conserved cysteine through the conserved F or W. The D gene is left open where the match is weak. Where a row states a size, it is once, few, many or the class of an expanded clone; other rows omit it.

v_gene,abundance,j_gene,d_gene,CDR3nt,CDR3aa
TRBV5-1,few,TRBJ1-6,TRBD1,TGCGCCAGCAGCTTGGAGGTCCGGGACAGGGTCTATAATTCACCCCTCCACTTT,CASSLEVRDRVYNSPLHF
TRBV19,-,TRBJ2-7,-,TGTGCCAGTAGTAAACCACAGGGCAGGGACTCCTACGAGCAGTACTTC,CASSKPQGRDSYEQYF
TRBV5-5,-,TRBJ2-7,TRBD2,TGTGCCGCCACGGGGGGCTCCTACGAGCAGTACTTC,CAATGGSYEQYF
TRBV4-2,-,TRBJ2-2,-,TGTGCCAGCAGGGGCCCGTACACCGGGGAGCTGTTTTTT,CASRGPYTGELFF
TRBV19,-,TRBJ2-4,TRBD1,TGTGCCAGTAGTATGGGGACAGGGGGCAACATTCAGTACTTC,CASSMGTGGNIQYF
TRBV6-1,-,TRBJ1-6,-,TGTGCCAGCAGTGAAAGTGGAGTTTATCCCCTCCACTTT,CASSESGVYPLHF
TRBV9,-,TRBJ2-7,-,TGTGCCAGCAGCGTAGAGGGACACTACTCCTACGAGCAGTACTTC,CASSVEGHYSYEQYF
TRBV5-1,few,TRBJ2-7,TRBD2,TGCGCCAGCAGCGCTTTTACTAGCGGGGGGTCCTACGAGCAGTACTTC,CASSAFTSGGSYEQYF
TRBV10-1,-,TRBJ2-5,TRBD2,TGCGCCAGCAGTCGGGGGGGGCAAGAGACCCAGTACTTC,CASSRGGQETQYF
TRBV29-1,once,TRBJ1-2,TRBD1,TGCAGCGCCGCCGGGACAGGGGGAGGCTACACCTTC,CSAAGTGGGYTF
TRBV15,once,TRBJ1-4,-,TGTGCCACCAGCAGAGATCAGGCAACTAATGAAAAACTGTTTTTT,CATSRDQATNEKLFF
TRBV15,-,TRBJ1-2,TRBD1,TGTGCCACCAGCAGAGATCTGGGGGACAGGGATTATGGCTACACCTTC,CATSRDLGDRDYGYTF
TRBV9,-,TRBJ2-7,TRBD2,TGTGCCAGCAGCCCCACCGGGACTAGCGCGGGGTACGAGCAGTACTTC,CASSPTGTSAGYEQYF
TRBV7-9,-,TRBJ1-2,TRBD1,TGTGCCAGCAGAACCGGACAGGTGAACTATGGCTACACCTTC,CASRTGQVNYGYTF
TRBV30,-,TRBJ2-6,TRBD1,TGTGCCTGGAGTAACAGGGGGCGCGCTGGGGCCAACGTCCTGACTTTC,CAWSNRGRAGANVLTF
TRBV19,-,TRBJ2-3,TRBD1,TGTGCCAGACGCATAGGGACAGGGCACGAGTATTTT,CARRIGTGHEYF
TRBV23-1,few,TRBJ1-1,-,TGCGCCAGCAGCCCGAATCGGACTGAAGCTTTCTTT,CASSPNRTEAFF
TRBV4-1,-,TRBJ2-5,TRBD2,TGCGCCAGCAGCCGCGCGGGGGGCCAAGAGACCCAGTACTTC,CASSRAGGQETQYF
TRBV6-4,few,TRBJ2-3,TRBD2,TGTGCCAGCAGTGCCGGGACTAGCAGCACAGATACGCAGTATTTT,CASSAGTSSTDTQYF
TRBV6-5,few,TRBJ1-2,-,TGTGCCAGCAGCCGCGACAGGCGCCTATATGGCTACACCTTC,CASSRDRRLYGYTF
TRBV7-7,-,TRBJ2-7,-,TGTGCCAGCAGTTTGTTTCGGAGCTCCTACGAGCAGTACTTC,CASSLFRSSYEQYF
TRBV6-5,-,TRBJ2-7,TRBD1,TGTGCCAGCAGTTACGGGGACAGCCCCGAGCAGTACTTC,CASSYGDSPEQYF